This T cell receptor (beta chain) was obtained from a study of PD-1 blockade in classical Hodgkin lymphoma. General study findings and limits: Exclusion was the outcome for patients who began nivolumab under 1 year after ASCT. Newly diagnosed patients were reported to exhibit reduced baseline TCR diversity relative to healthy donors.

This CDR3 region has 16 residues. Germline-derived CDR1 and CDR2 are LNHNV and YYDKDF (reference sequence). With 6 bases removed from V and 0 bases from J, the gap between germline ends came to 15 bases. Time point of the sample: cycle 4 day 1 (C4D1), after 6 weeks of nivolumab. All patients experienced relapse after autologous stem cell transplantation, and brentuximab vedotin exposure was variable. Some clones are missing from TCRdb's copy, which holds only in-frame ones; the method was immunoSEQ multiplex PCR. The sample has around 23,000 clones; around 80% are singletons. A word on this clone: Its specificity is unknown.

Sequencing was performed on peripheral blood mononuclear cells (PBMCs), taken before the fourth cycle of nivolumab. The chain recombines TRBV15 with TRBJ2-1; D possibly corresponds to TRBD2 (5 bases). This sequence originates from a human donor with classical Hodgkin lymphoma. Written as DNA, the CDR3 is TGTGCCACCAGAGATGGAGGAGTCAGCTCCTACAATGAGCAGTTCTTC. Residues: CATRDGGVSSYNEQFF.